The 30 T cell receptor beta chains below come from one sample, sequenced in a study of T cells in Graves' hyperthyroidism and ophthalmopathy. Amplification targeted TCR beta CDR3 regions from RNA transcripts. First-round RT-PCR targeting the TCR CDR3 was performed with the HTBI primer set. TCRdb called the multiplex PCR reads again in MiXCR, with one record for every CDR3 protein. The data hold hundreds of thousands of distinct CDR3 sequences, with roughly 37% observed a single time. Material for sequencing was blood. Receptor source: a man aged 18 to 30 with Graves' hyperthyroidism.

This clonotype has more than one count but fewer than ten. The chain's CDR3 is CASSSSQGSAEAFF. The CDR3, as DNA: TGTGCCAGCAGTTCCTCCCAAGGCTCGGCTGAAGCTTTCTTT. This chain links TRBV12-3 or TRBV12-4 with TRBJ1-1; no clear D. CDR3 length: 14 amino acids. V was clipped by 4 bases and J by 6 bases, with 15 bases between them.

The chain carries TRBV5-6 and TRBJ2-7; D remains ambiguous. Trimming cost V 3 bases and J 3 bases, with 22 bases left between them. The germline CDR1 and CDR2 sequences are SGHDT and YYEEEE. This CDR3 comprises 17 residues. CDR3 coding DNA: TGTGCCAGCAGCTCAAGCTCTGACAACGTACCACTCTACGAGCAGTACTTC. Protein: CASSSSSDNVPLYEQYF. The full variable domain, in which reference TRBV5-6 and TRBJ2-7 provide the parts outside the CDR3, is DAGVTQSPTHLIKTRGQQVTLRCSPKSGHDTVSWYQQALGQGPQFIFQYYEEEERQRGNFPDRFSGHQFPNYSSELNVNALLLGDSALYLCASSSSSDNVPLYEQYFGPGTRLTVT.

This clonotype has a count of ten or more. The CDR3 region has the DNA TGTGCCAGCAGCTTGGCTAGCGGGACATCCTACGAGCAGTACTTC. Protein product: CASSLASGTSYEQYF. The chain joins TRBV7-2 to TRBJ2-7, with 9 bases matching TRBD2. The CDR3 runs to 15 residues. CDR1 is SGHTA, CDR2 FQGNSA, per germline. V was clipped by 3 bases and J by 1 base; unmatched bases: 4.

Points on this clonotype: The junction departs from germline at one end; a sequencing error may be responsible. This sequence joins TRBV6-1 and TRBJ2-5; D is unclear. Germline CDR1 MNHNS, CDR2 SASEGT. The CDR3 is 13 residues long. For the CDR3, the DNA is TGTGCCATCAGTTACTCGAATTCAGAGACCCAGTACTTC. Amino acids: CAISYSNSETQYF.

The chain joins TRBV9 to TRBJ2-5, with 8 bases lining up with TRBD2. The CDR3 covers 14 residues. Germline lookup yields CDR1 SGDLS and CDR2 YYNGEE. V gave up 4 bases and J gave up 9 bases; unmatched junction bases: 11. The CDR3 nucleotides read TGTGCCAGCAGCAGACTAGCGTTCCAAGGGGCCCAGTACTTC. This encodes CASSRLAFQGAQYF.

This clonotype was detected only a few times. This sequence joins TRBV5-5 and TRBJ2-2; 11 nucleotides match TRBD2. Trimming cost V 6 bases and J 0 bases; bases outside gene matches: 4. This CDR3 is built from 16 residues. CDR1 SGHKS and CDR2 YYEKEE come from the germline V gene (reference sequence). The CDR3, as DNA: TGTGCCAGCATACGGACTAGCGGGTCGAACACCGGGGAGCTGTTTTTT. This translates into CASIRTSGSNTGELFF.

V usage is TRBV10-3 and J usage is TRBJ2-3, with D maybe TRBD1 (5 bases). CDR1 and CDR2 from the germline V gene are ENHRY and SYGVKD. CDR3 length: 13 amino acids. Trimming left V 8 bases short and J 0 bases short, with 9 bases between. The CDR3 is CAIRTSSTDTQYF. CDR3 nucleotide sequence: TGTGCCATCCGGACATCTAGCACAGATACGCAGTATTTT.

This clonotype was seen more than once but under ten times. The genes are TRBV19 and TRBJ1-1; D is unresolved. The germline CDR1 and CDR2 sequences are LNHDA and SQIVND (reference sequence). This CDR3 is built from 13 residues. Trimming stripped 6 bases from V and 4 bases from J, with 12 bases between. The CDR3 bases are TGTGCCAGTAGCCCGGACGGGAGCACTGAAGCTTTCTTT. Protein product: CASSPDGSTEAFF.

A few counts support this clonotype. This chain connects TRBV7-2 to TRBJ2-7, with 15 bases fitting TRBD2. Germline trimming cut 4 bases from V and 2 bases from J; bases unmatched to any gene: 6. Germline V gives CDR1 SGHTA, CDR2 FQGNSA. This CDR3 comprises 17 residues. The DNA for the CDR3 is TGTGCCAGCAGCTCGGGACTAGCGGGAGGAGCCCCCTACGAGCAGTACTTC. This translates into CASSSGLAGGAPYEQYF.

Comments on this clonotype: A read error is likely here: a far larger clone is one base away. The rearrangement links TRBV7-2 to TRBJ2-7; D remains unclear. CDR3 size: 13 residues. Germline loops: CDR1 SGHTA, CDR2 FQGNSA. Trimming took off 4 bases at V and 2 bases at J, with 9 bases between the two ends. This CDR3 is CASSSTEAYEQYF. CDR3 sequence (DNA): TGTGCCAGCAGCTCCACAGAGGCCTACGAGCAGTACTTC.

There are a few counts of this clonotype. The rearrangement links TRBV19 to TRBJ2-7, with 8 bases fitting TRBD2. Trimming removed 6 bases from V and 2 bases from J; junction bases left unmatched: 15. The germline V gene has CDR1 LNHDA and CDR2 SQIVND (reference sequence). This CDR3 has 17 amino acids. The CDR3: CASSLSGSRGGTYEQYF. CDR3 sequence (DNA): TGTGCCAGTAGCCTCAGCGGGAGTCGGGGTGGAACCTACGAGCAGTACTTC.

This clonotype was seen repeatedly, ten times or more. The J gene is TRBJ1-1, the V gene TRBV20-1; no clear D. V dropped 5 bases and J dropped 0 bases, with 7 bases sitting between them. The germline gives CDR1 DFQATT, CDR2 SNEGSKA (reference sequence). The CDR3 has 12 amino acids. The chain's CDR3 is CSALWVNTEAFF. The CDR3 region has the DNA TGCAGTGCTCTGTGGGTGAACACTGAAGCTTTCTTT.

Points on this clonotype: The DNA is omitted, as the CDR3 cannot be located on it reliably, and the CDR3 follows TCRdb's listing. Here the CDR3 reads CASSLGTVAGGIGGFF. The chain links TRBV7-9 to TRBJ1-1; TRBD1 is the table's D call and was not checked against the DNA. CDR1 SEHNR and CDR2 FQNEAQ come from the germline V gene (reference sequence). The CDR3 is 16 residues long, ends included.

This clonotype was seen only a few times. V and J are TRBV7-9 and TRBJ2-7, with D perhaps being TRBD1 or TRBD2 (5 bases each). V shed 4 bases and J shed 2 bases, with 12 bases lying between them. The CDR3 is 14 residues long. The V gene's germline CDR1 is SEHNR and CDR2 FQNEAQ (reference sequence). In nucleotides, the CDR3 is TGTGCCAGCAGCTACGTCCGGGACCCCTACGAGCAGTACTTC. Translated: CASSYVRDPYEQYF. Full variable domain (remainder filled in from reference TRBV7-9 and TRBJ2-7): DTGVSQNPRHKITKRGQNVTFRCDPISEHNRLYWYRQTLGQGPEFLTYFQNEAQLEKSRLLSDRFSAERPKGSFSTLEIQRTEQGDSAMYLCASSYVRDPYEQYFGPGTRLTVT.

This clonotype was seen many times. The CDR3 region is CASSPVPGSPSEQYF. The CDR3 DNA reads as TGTGCCAGCAGCCCAGTTCCCGGGTCCCCATCCGAGCAGTACTTC. The chain has TRBV7-3 and TRBJ2-7; D ambiguous. This CDR3 is built from 15 residues. Trimming stripped 5 bases from V and 6 bases from J, with 20 bases between. Germline V lookup: CDR1 SGHTA, CDR2 FQGTGA.

The gene calls are TRBV7-9 and TRBJ1-4; D gene unclear. Germline V lookup: CDR1 SEHNR, CDR2 FQNEAQ (reference sequence). This CDR3 is 13 amino acids long. Trimming pared 5 bases from V and 6 bases from J, leaving 10 bases between. The CDR3 here is CASSHRGYEKLFF. Written as DNA, the CDR3 is TGTGCCAGCAGCCACCGGGGTTATGAAAAACTGTTTTTT.

This clonotype was seen repeatedly, ten times or more. V and J are TRBV29-1 and TRBJ2-7; unclear D gene. CDR1 is SQVTM, CDR2 ANQGSEA, per germline. V was cut by 4 bases and J by 3 bases, with 13 bases left in between. The CDR3 runs to 13 residues. The CDR3 DNA reads TGCAGCGTTGCCCCCACTCACATCTACGAGCAGTACTTC. Translated, it gives CSVAPTHIYEQYF.

This clonotype has more than one count but fewer than ten. CDR3 in DNA: TGTGCCAGCAGTCGTACAGGGGTTGGTAATGAAAAACTGTTTTTT. It is translated as CASSRTGVGNEKLFF. This chain uses TRBV12-3 or TRBV12-4 with TRBJ1-4; 7 bases map to TRBD1. The CDR3 is 15 residues long. Trimming removed 5 bases from V and 4 bases from J; junction bases left unmatched: 7.

The chain joins TRBV29-1 to TRBJ2-2; D gene uncertain. Per germline, CDR1 SQVTM and CDR2 ANQGSEA. This CDR3 is 13 amino acids long. Trimming stripped 4 bases from V and 6 bases from J, with 12 bases between. The CDR3 DNA follows: TGCAGCGTTGGGCTGGGCCCGGCCGGGGAGCTGTTTTTT. Translated, it gives CSVGLGPAGELFF.

The CDR3 protein is CASSYWTNTEAFF. The CDR3 DNA follows: TGTGCCAGCAGTTATTGGACTAACACTGAAGCTTTCTTT. The V gene is TRBV12-3 or TRBV12-4, the J gene TRBJ1-1; D unclear. The CDR3 runs 13 residues. Trimming shortened V by 4 bases and J by 2 bases, and 8 bases separated the two germline ends.

V is TRBV20-1 and J is TRBJ2-2, with D possibly called TRBD1 or TRBD2 (6 bases each). V was pared by 5 bases and J by 5 bases, with 24 bases between. The CDR3 is made up of 17 amino acids. Per the germline V gene, CDR1 is DFQATT and CDR2 is SNEGSKA (reference sequence). The CDR3 protein is CSAAVPRGAGKTGELFF. CDR3 coding DNA: TGCAGTGCTGCTGTACCTAGGGGGGCGGGAAAAACCGGGGAGCTGTTTTTT.

This clonotype was observed once. The chain employs TRBV12-5 and TRBJ1-1; the match to TRBD1 covers 7 bases. The germline V gene encodes CDR1 LGHNT and CDR2 FRNRAP. V shed 5 bases and J 5 bases; nucleotides not matched to a gene: 11. The CDR3 is 15 residues long. The DNA of the CDR3 is TGTGCTAGTGGTAAAACAACGACAGGGAGGACTGAAGCTTTCTTT. This codes for CASGKTTTGRTEAFF.

As regards this clonotype: The CDR3 does not close with the conserved phenylalanine or tryptophan, likely indicating a read error. The J gene is TRBJ1-1, the V gene TRBV14; D not certain. V was cut by 4 bases and J by 7 bases, with 10 bases left in between. The germline gives CDR1 SGHDN, CDR2 FVKESK. The CDR3 extends over 12 amino acids. This CDR3 is CASSPSGVEAFS. In DNA, the CDR3 is TGTGCCAGCAGCCCCTCGGGAGTTGAAGCTTTCTCT.

This clonotype has a handful of counts. This chain uses TRBV11-3 with TRBJ2-7, with D perhaps matching TRBD1 or TRBD2 (5 bases each). Germline V CDR1 and CDR2: SGHNT, YENEEA. The CDR3 contains 12 residues. Trimming pared 5 bases from V and 5 bases from J, leaving 10 bases between. The CDR3 DNA sequence: TGTGCCAGCAGCCAAGAGGGGCACGAGCAGTACTTC. This gives the protein CASSQEGHEQYF.

Only a few counts were recorded for this clonotype. The chain is built from TRBV7-9 and TRBJ1-6; unclear D gene. This CDR3 comprises 13 residues. Germline V gene sequence: CDR1 SEHNR, CDR2 FQNEAQ (reference sequence). V was clipped by 1 base and J by 10 bases, with 8 bases between them. In DNA form, the CDR3 reads TGTGCCAGCAGCTTAGATCCTGACTCACCCCTCCACTTT. Translated: CASSLDPDSPLHF.

This clonotype has more than one count but fewer than ten. This rearrangement joins TRBV5-1 to TRBJ2-2; D tentatively fits TRBD1 or TRBD2 (5 bases each). The V gene's germline CDR1 is SGHRS and CDR2 YFSETQ. The CDR3 consists of 15 residues. Trimming took off 0 bases at V and 3 bases at J, with 9 bases between the two ends. CDR3 DNA sequence: TGCGCCAGCAGCTTGGATGGGGGAGACACCGGGGAGCTGTTTTTT. Its protein is CASSLDGGDTGELFF.

The chain has TRBV12-3 or TRBV12-4 and TRBJ1-3; 8 bases agree with TRBD1. The ends lost 4 bases at V and 8 bases at J; junction bases unmatched: 10. This CDR3 comprises 15 residues. CDR3 sequence reads: CASSSGQGVWDTIYF. DNA of the CDR3: TGTGCCAGCAGTTCAGGACAGGGCGTTTGGGACACCATATATTTT.

J is TRBJ1-2 and V is TRBV10-3; TRBD1 is a possible D gene (6 bases). V was cut by 4 bases and J by 6 bases, with 12 bases left in between. This CDR3 has 13 residues. CDR1 and CDR2 (germline): ENHRY, SYGVKD. CDR3 bases: TGTGCCATCAGTGGGCAGGGGAGGAATGGCTACACCTTC. Its translation is CAISGQGRNGYTF.

The gene calls are TRBV5-4 and TRBJ1-1, with no clear D. V lost 0 bases and J lost 1, with 7 bases in between. Germline V lookup: CDR1 SGHNT, CDR2 YYREEE (reference sequence). This CDR3 has 14 residues. CDR3 region: CASSLGYANTEAFF. The CDR3 DNA follows: TGTGCCAGCAGCTTGGGGTACGCGAACACTGAAGCTTTCTTT.

This clonotype showed up many times. The chain couples TRBV11-2 to TRBJ1-2, with D tentatively TRBD1 (6 bases). This CDR3 has 14 amino acids. CDR1 is SGHAT and CDR2 is FQNNGV in the germline V gene. V lost 5 bases to trimming and J lost 4 bases, with 14 bases between them. CDR3: CASSGYREAYGYTF. Here the CDR3 DNA reads TGTGCCAGCAGCGGCTACAGGGAGGCCTATGGCTACACCTTC. The full variable domain, completed using reference TRBV11-2 and TRBJ1-2, is EAGVAQSPRYKIIEKRQSVAFWCNPISGHATLYWYQQILGQGPKLLIQFQNNGVVDDSQLPKDRFSAERLKGVDSTLKIQPAKLEDSAVYLCASSGYREAYGYTFGSGTRLTVV.